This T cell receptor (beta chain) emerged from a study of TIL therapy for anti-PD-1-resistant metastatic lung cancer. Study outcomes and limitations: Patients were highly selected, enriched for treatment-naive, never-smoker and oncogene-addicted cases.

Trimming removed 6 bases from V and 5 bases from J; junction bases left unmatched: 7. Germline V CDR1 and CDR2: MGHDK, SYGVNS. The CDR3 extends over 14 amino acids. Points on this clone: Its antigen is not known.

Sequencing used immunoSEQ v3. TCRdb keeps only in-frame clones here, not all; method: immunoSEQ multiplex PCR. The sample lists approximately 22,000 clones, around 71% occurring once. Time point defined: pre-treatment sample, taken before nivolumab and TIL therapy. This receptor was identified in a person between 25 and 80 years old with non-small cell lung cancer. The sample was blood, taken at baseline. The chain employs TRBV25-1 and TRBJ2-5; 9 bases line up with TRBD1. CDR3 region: CASRETGGKETQYF. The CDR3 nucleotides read TGTGCCAGCAGGGAAACAGGGGGCAAGGAGACCCAGTACTTC.